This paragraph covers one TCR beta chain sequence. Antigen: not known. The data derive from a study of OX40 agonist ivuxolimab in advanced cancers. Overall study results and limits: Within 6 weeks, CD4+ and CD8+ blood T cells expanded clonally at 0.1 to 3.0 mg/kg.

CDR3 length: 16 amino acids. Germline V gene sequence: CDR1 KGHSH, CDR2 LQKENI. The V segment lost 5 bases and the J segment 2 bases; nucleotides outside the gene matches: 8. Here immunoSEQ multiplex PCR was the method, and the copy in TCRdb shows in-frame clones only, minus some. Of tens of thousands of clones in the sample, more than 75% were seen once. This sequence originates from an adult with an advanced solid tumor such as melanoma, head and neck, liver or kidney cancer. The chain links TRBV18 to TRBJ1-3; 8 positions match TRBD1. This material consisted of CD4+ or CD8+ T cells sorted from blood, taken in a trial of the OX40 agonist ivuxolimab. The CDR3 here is CASSTGQGSAGNTIYF. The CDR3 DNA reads TGTGCCAGCTCAACAGGACAGGGTTCGGCTGGAAACACCATATATTTT. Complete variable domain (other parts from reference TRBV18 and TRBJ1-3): NAGVMQNPRHLVRRRGQEARLRCSPMKGHSHVYWYRQLPEEGLKFMVYLQKENIIDESGMPKERFSAEFPKEGPSILRIQQVVRGDSAAYFCASSTGQGSAGNTIYFGEGSWLTVV.